This T cell receptor beta chain comes out of a study of cytomegalovirus exposure and HLA in healthy donors. Study-wide points: Sequencing likely produced, as an artifact, a cluster of highly shared sequence variants.

Primers for the PCR totalled 60 Vbeta and 13 Jbeta. The repertoire was sequenced with immunoSEQ multiplex PCR; TCRdb's copy has only in-frame clones and lacks some. The repertoire holds about 180,000 clones, with around 79% as singletons. Germline assignment: CDR1 KGHSH and CDR2 LQKENI. The V and J ends lost 4 bases and 8 bases, in that order; junction bases with no gene match: 4. CDR3 length: 12 amino acids. Those who donated were healthy bone marrow donors. About this clone: Its antigen remains unknown.

The origin of this receptor is a woman aged 50 to 60 in good health and CMV-seronegative. V and J are TRBV18 and TRBJ1-1, with 7 bases fitting TRBD1. The sample was PBMCs. The CDR3 is CASSLLTGEAFF. DNA for the CDR3: TGTGCCAGCTCACTACTGACAGGGGAAGCTTTCTTT.